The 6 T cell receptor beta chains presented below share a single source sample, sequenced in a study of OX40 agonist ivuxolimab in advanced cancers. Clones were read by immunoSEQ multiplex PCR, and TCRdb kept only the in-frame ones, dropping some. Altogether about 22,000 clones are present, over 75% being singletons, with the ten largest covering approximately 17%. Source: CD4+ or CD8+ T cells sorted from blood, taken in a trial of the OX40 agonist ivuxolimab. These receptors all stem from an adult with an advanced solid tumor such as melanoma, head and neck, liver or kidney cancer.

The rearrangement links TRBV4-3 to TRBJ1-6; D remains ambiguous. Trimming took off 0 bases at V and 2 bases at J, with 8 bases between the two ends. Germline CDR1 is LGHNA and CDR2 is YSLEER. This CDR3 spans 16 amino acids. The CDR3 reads CASSQDSVPYNSPLHF. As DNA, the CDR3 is TGCGCCAGCAGCCAAGATTCAGTTCCCTATAATTCACCCCTCCACTTT.

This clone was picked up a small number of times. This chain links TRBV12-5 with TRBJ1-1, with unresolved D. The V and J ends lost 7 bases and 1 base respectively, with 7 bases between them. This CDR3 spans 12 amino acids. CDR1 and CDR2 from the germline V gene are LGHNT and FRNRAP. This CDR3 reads CASVVENTEAFF. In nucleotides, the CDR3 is TGTGCTAGTGTCGTGGAGAACACTGAAGCTTTCTTT.

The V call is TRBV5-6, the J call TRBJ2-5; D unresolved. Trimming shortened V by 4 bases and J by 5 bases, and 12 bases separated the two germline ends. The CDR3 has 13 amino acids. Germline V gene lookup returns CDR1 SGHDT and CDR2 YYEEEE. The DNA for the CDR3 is TGTGCCAGCAGCCTGGAAGGGCGGGAGACCCAGTACTTC. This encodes CASSLEGRETQYF.

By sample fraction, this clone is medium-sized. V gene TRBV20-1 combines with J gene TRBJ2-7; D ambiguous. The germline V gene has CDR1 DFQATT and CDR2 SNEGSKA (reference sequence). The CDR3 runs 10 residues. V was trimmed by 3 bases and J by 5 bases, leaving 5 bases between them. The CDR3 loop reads CSARDDEQYF. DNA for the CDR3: TGCAGTGCTAGGGACGACGAGCAGTACTTC.

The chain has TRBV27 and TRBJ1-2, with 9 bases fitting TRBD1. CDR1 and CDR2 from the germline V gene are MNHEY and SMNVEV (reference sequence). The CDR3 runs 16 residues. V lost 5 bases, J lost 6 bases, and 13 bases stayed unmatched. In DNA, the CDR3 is TGTGCCAGCAGTCTCAGGACAGGGGAGGTTCTGGATGGCTACACCTTC. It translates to CASSLRTGEVLDGYTF.

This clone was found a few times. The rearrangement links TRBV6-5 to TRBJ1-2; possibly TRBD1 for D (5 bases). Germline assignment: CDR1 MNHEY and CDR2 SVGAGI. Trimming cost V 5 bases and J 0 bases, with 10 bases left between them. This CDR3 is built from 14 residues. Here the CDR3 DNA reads TGTGCCAGCAGTGAGGGACGGGCTAACTATGGCTACACCTTC. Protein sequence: CASSEGRANYGYTF.